This TCR beta chain was sequenced for a study of regulatory T cells in long-lasting Graves disease. The overall study: Antithyroid drug use was under 3 months in newly diagnosed Graves' patients. General observations from the study: Since the sample size was small, accuracy may have been reduced.

Combining iRepertoire HTBI primers with Arm-PCR of CDR3 regions, the authors built TCR beta libraries. TCRdb re-called the multiplex PCR reads through MiXCR, storing one row per CDR3 protein. The data hold 550,000 to 600,000 distinct CDR3 sequences, with 15% to 20% observed a single time. The time point is: newly diagnosed GD, antithyroid drugs for less than 3 months. After RNA was extracted from PBMCs, the TCR library was made from it. Patients all came to the study from an endocrinology department in Xi'an, China. The germline V gene has CDR1 GTSNPN and CDR2 SVGIG (reference sequence). The CDR3 is 14 residues long. Trimming shortened V by 2 bases and J by 2 bases, and 11 bases separated the two germline ends. Ten or more counts support this clonotype. Its antigen is not known. The data were also submitted as part of a second study, on T cells in Graves' hyperthyroidism and ophthalmopathy. As reported in that work: Uncontrolled infection, other autoimmune disease, pregnancy or lactation barred patients from enrollment.

The V gene is TRBV30, the J gene TRBJ2-3; D unclear. The origin of this receptor is a man aged 18 to 30 with Graves disease. The source was peripheral blood mononuclear cells (PBMCs), collected at new diagnosis, from a patient treated with antithyroid drugs. CDR3 loop: CAWSSEQYTDTQYF. DNA of the CDR3: TGTGCCTGGAGTTCGGAACAGTACACAGATACGCAGTATTTT.